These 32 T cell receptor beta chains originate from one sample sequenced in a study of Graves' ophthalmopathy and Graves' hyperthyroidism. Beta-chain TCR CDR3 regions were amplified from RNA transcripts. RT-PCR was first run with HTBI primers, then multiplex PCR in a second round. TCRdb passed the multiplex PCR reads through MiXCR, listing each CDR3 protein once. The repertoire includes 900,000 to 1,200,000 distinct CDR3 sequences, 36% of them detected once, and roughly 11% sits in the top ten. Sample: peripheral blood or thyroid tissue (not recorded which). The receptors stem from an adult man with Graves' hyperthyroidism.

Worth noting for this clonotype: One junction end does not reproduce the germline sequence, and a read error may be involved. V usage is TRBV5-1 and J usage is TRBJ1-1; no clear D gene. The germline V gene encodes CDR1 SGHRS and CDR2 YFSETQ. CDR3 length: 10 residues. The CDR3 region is CASSLEGGIW. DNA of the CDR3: TGCGCCAGCAGCTTGGAAGGTGGGATTTGG.

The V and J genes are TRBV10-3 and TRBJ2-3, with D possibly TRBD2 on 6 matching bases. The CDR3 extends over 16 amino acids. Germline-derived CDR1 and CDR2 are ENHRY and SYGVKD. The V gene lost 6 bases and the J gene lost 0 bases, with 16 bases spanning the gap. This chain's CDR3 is CAISFELAASTDTQYF. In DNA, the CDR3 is TGTGCCATCAGCTTCGAATTAGCGGCTAGCACAGATACGCAGTATTTT.

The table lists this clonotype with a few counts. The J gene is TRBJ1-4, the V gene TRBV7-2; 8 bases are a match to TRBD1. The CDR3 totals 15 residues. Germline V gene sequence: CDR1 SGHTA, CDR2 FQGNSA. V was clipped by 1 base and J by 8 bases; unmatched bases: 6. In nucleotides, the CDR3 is TGTGCCAGCAGCTTAGGAGGACAGGGAAGGGAAAAACTGTTTTTT. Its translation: CASSLGGQGREKLFF.

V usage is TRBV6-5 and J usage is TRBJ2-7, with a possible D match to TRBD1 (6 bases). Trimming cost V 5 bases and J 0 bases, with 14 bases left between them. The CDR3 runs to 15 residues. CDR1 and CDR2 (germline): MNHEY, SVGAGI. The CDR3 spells CASSAYRDISYEQYF. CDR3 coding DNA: TGTGCCAGCAGTGCTTACCGGGACATCTCCTACGAGCAGTACTTC.

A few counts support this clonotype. The CDR3 DNA follows: TGTGCCAGCAGTTTGAGGGCCGGCTTCGGCAATCAGCCCCAGCATTTT. Its protein product is CASSLRAGFGNQPQHF. The V and J genes are TRBV2 and TRBJ1-5; D call uncertain. Germline V gene data show CDR1 as SNHLY and CDR2 as FYNNEI. The germline V and J ends were trimmed by 5 bases and 2 bases, with 16 bases remaining between them. The CDR3 is 16 amino acids.

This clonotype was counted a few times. In DNA form, the CDR3 reads TGTGCCTGGAGTGGGATTGGGACAGGGGCTTCCTACGAGCAGTACTTC. Its translation: CAWSGIGTGASYEQYF. This chain uses TRBV30 with TRBJ2-7, with 10 bases that match TRBD1. Germline V gene sequence: CDR1 GTSNPN, CDR2 SVGIG (reference sequence). J lost 1 base, V lost 1 base, and 7 bases had no gene match. CDR3 length equals 16 residues.

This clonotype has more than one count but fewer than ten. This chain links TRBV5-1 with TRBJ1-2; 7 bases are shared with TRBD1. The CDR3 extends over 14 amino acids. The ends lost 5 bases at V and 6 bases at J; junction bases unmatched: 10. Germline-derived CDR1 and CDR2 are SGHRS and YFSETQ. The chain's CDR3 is CASRRRTGWDGYTF. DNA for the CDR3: TGCGCCAGCAGACGTAGGACAGGATGGGATGGCTACACCTTC.

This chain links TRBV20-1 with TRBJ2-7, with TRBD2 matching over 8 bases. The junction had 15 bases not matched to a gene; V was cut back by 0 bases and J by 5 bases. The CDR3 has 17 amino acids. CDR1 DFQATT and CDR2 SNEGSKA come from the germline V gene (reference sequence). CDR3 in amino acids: CSARDRSMSGSRNEQYF. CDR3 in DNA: TGCAGTGCTAGAGACAGAAGTATGAGCGGGAGCCGAAACGAGCAGTACTTC.

The DNA for the CDR3 is TGTGCCAGCAGATTTAGCGGGGGGGCCCCTAACTACGAGCAGTACTTC. It translates to CASRFSGGAPNYEQYF. The chain joins TRBV12-3 or TRBV12-4 to TRBJ2-7; 11 bases agree with TRBD2. With 6 bases clipped from V and 3 bases from J, the junction kept 10 bases outside the gene matches. CDR3 length: 16 residues.

CDR3 amino acids: CASRESRDLNYGYTF. CDR3 nucleotide sequence: TGTGCCAGCAGGGAGTCCCGGGACTTAAACTATGGCTACACCTTC. The gene calls are TRBV6-6 and TRBJ1-2, with D perhaps TRBD1 (5 bases). The V gene lost 6 bases and the J gene lost 2 bases, with 16 bases spanning the gap. Germline lookup yields CDR1 MNHNY and CDR2 SVGAGI (reference sequence). This CDR3 has 15 residues.

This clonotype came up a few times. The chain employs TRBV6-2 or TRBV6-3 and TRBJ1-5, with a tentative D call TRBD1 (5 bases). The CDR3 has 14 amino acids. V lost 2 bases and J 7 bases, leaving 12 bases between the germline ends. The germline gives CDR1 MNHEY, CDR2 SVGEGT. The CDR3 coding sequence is TGTGCCAGCAGTTACGATCAGGGAGGACAGCCCCAGCATTTT. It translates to CASSYDQGGQPQHF.

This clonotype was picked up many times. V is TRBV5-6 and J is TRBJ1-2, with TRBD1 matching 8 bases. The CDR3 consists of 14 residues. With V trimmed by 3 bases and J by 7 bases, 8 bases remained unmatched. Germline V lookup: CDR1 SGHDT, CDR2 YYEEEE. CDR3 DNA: TGTGCCAGCAGCTCTTTGGACAGGGACTCTGGCTACACCTTC. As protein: CASSSLDRDSGYTF.

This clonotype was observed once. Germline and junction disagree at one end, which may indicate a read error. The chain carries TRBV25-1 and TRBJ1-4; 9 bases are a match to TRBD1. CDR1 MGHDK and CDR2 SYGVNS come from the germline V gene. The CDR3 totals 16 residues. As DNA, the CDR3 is TGTGCCAGCAGAGAATCTAGGACAGGGGCACGGGAAAAACTGTTTTTT. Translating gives CASRESRTGAREKLFF.

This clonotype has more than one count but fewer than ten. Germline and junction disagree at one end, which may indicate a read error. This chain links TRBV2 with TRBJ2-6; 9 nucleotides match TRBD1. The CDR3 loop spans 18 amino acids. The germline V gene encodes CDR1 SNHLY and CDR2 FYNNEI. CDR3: CASTRRTGEGSGANALTF. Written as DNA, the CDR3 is TGTGCCAGCACCAGAAGGACAGGGGAGGGCTCTGGGGCCAACGCCCTGACTTTC.

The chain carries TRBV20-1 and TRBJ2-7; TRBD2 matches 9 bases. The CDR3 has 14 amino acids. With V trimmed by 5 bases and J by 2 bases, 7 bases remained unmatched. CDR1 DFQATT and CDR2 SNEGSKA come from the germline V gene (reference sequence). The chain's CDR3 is CSARWTSATYEQYF. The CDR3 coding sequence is TGCAGTGCTCGATGGACTAGCGCTACCTACGAGCAGTACTTC.

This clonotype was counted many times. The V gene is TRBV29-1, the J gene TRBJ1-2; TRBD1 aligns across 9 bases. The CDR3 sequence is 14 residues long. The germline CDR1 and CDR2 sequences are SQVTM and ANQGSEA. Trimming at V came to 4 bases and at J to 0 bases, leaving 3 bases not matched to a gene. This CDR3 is CSVAGTGSNYGYTF. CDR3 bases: TGCAGCGTTGCCGGGACAGGGTCTAACTATGGCTACACCTTC.

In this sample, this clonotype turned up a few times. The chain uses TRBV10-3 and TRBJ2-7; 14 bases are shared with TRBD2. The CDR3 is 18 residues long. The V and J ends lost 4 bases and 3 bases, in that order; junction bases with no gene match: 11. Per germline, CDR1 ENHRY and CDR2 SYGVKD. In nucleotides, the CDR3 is TGTGCCATCAGTGTGTCGGGACTAGCGGGAGTATTCTTCTACGAGCAGTACTTC. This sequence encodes CAISVSGLAGVFFYEQYF.

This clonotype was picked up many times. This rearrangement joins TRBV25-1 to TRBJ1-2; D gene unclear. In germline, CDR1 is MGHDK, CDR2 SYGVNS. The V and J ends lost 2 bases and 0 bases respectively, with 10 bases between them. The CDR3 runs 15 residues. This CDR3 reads CASSEQAGANYGYTF. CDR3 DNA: TGTGCCAGCAGTGAACAGGCAGGAGCTAACTATGGCTACACCTTC.

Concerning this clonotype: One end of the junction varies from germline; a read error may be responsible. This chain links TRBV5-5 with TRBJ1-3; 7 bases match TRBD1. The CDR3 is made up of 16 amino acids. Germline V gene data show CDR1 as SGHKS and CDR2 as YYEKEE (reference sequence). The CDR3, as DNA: TGCGCCAGCAGCCGAAGGGACAGTCCCTCTGGAAACACCATATATTTT. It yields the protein CASSRRDSPSGNTIYF.

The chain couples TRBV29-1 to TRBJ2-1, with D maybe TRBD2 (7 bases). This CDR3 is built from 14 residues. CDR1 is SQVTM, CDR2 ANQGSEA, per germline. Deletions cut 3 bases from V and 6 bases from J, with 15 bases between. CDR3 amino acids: CSVEAGAASNEQFF. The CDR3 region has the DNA TGCAGCGTTGAGGCGGGGGCCGCCTCCAATGAGCAGTTCTTC.

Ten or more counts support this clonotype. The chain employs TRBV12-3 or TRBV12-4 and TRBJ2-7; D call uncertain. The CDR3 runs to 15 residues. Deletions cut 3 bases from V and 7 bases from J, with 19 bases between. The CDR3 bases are TGTGCCAGCAGTTTGTCCCCACCCCCAGTTGCAGAGCAGTACTTC. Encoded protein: CASSLSPPPVAEQYF.

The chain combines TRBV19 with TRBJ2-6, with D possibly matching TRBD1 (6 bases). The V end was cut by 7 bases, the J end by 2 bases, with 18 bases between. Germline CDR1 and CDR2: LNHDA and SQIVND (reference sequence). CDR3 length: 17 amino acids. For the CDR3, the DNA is TGTGCCAGTACCCAGGGGCTTCCTAGGACTGGGGCCAACGTCCTGACTTTC. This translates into CASTQGLPRTGANVLTF.

DNA of the CDR3: TGTGCCAGCCGACAGGATCCTAGCACAGATACGCAGTATTTT. Amino acids: CASRQDPSTDTQYF. This sequence joins TRBV19 and TRBJ2-3, with D possibly being TRBD1 (6 bases). The CDR3 consists of 14 residues. V lost 9 bases and J lost 0, with 13 bases in between. Looked up from germline, CDR1 is LNHDA and CDR2 is SQIVND (reference sequence). The variable domain in full, completed from reference TRBV19 and TRBJ2-3, reads DGGITQSPKYLFRKEGQNVTLSCEQNLNHDAMYWYRQDPGQGLRLIYYSQIVNDFQKGDIAEGYSVSREKKESFPLTVTSAQKNPTAFYLCASRQDPSTDTQYFGPGTRLTVL.

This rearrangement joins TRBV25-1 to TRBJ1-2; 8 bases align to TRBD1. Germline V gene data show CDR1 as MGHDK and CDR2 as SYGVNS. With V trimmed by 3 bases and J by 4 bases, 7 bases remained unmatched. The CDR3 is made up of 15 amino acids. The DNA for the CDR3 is TGTGCCAGCAGTGAGGGATCAGGGGGCGGCTATGGCTACACCTTC. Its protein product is CASSEGSGGGYGYTF.

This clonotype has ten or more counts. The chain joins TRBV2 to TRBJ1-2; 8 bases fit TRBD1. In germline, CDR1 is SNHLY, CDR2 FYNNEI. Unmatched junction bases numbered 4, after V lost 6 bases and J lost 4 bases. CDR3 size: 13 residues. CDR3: CASRGTGGYGYTF. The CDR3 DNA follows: TGTGCCAGCAGGGGAACAGGGGGCTATGGCTACACCTTC.

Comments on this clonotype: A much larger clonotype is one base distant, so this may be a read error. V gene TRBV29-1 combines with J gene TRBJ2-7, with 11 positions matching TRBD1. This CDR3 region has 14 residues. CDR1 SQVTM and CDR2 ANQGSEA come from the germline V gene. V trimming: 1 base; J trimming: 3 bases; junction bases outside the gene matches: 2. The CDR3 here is CSVEGDRGDYEQYF. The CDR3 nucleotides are TGCAGCGTTGAAGGGGACAGGGGGGACTACGAGCAGTACTTC.

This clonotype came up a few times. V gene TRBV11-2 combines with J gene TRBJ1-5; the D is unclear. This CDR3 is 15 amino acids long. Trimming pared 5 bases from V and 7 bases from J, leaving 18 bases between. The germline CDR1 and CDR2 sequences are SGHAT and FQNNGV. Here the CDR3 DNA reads TGTGCCAGCAGCCGAAACGAGGGAGTAAGCCAGCCCCAGCATTTT. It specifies CASSRNEGVSQPQHF.

In DNA form, the CDR3 reads TGCAGGTCAGGACAGTATAATTCACCCCTCCACTTT. This gives the protein CRSGQYNSPLHF. The chain uses TRBV20-1 and TRBJ1-6; the D gene is possibly TRBD1 (6 bases). The CDR3 has 12 residues. Germline values: CDR1 DFQATT, CDR2 SNEGSKA (reference sequence).

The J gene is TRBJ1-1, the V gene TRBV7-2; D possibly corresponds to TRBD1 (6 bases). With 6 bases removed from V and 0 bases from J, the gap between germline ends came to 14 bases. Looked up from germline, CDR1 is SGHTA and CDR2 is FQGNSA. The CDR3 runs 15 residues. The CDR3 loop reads CASRIQGTMNTEAFF. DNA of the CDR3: TGTGCCAGCAGGATACAGGGTACTATGAACACTGAAGCTTTCTTT.

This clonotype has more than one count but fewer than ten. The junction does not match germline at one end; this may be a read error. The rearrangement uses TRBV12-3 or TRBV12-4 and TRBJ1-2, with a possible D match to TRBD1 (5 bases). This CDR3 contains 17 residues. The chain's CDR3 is CASSLGTEGLANYGYTF. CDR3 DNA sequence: TGTGCCAGCAGCTTAGGGACGGAGGGATTAGCTAACTATGGCTACACCTTC.

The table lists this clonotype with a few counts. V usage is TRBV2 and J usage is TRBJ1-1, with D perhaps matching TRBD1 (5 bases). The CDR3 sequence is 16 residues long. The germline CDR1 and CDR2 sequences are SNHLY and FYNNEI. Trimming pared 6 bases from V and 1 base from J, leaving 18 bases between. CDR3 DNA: TGTGCCAGCAGACCGGGACCCTCCCTGGGGAACACTGAAGCTTTCTTT. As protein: CASRPGPSLGNTEAFF.

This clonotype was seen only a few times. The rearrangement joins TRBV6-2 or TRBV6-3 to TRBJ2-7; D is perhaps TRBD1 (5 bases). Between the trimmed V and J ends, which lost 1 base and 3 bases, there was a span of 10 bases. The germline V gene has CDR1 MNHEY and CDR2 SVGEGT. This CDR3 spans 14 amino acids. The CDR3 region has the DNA TGTGCCAGCAGTTACTGGGGCAGGGACTACGAGCAGTACTTC. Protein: CASSYWGRDYEQYF.